The rows below give T cell receptor beta chains drawn from one sample of a study of T cells after posttransplantation cyclophosphamide. Sequencing used immunoSEQ multiplex PCR; TCRdb keeps in-frame clones, though not all of them. The profile covers about 6,900 clones, with more than 95% appearing a single time and 0.5% taken by the ten largest. Specimen: naive CD8+ T cells sorted from PBMCs. These receptors were obtained from a woman younger than 45 in good health and a related stem cell transplant donor. CDR3s include the opening cysteine and the closing phenylalanine or tryptophan. The D gene is left open where the match is weak. Some rows mark clone size as missing; the rest say once, few, many or name a class of expanded clone.

len,abundance,j_gene,v_gene,d_gene,CDR3aa,CDR3nt
14,few,TRBJ1-3,TRBV5-4,NA,CASSLRGTGNTIYF,TGTGCCAGCAGCTTAAGAGGGACTGGAAACACCATATATTTT
16,NA,TRBJ1-6,TRBV6-1,TRBD1,CASSDYRQGWNSPLHF,TGTGCCAGCAGTGATTACCGACAGGGTTGGAATTCACCCCTCCACTTT
16,NA,TRBJ1-2,TRBV13,NA,CASSPGGARGAWGYTF,TGTGCCAGCAGCCCCGGTGGGGCCCGGGGGGCATGGGGCTACACCTTC
15,NA,TRBJ2-1,TRBV4-1,TRBD1,CASSQGRGQDNEQFF,TGCGCCAGCAGCCAAGGCAGGGGGCAGGACAATGAGCAGTTCTTC
16,NA,TRBJ2-6,TRBV7-2,NA,CASSLSGGSGANVLTF,TGTGCCAGCAGCCTGTCCGGTGGCTCTGGGGCCAACGTCCTGACTTTC
14,NA,TRBJ2-7,TRBV4-1,TRBD1,CASSQGQGSYEQYF,TGCGCCAGCAGCCAAGGACAGGGGAGCTACGAGCAGTACTTC
15,NA,TRBJ1-6,TRBV28,TRBD1,CASSPDRATNSPLHF,TGTGCCAGCAGCCCCGACAGGGCGACTAATTCCCCCCTCCACTTT
17,NA,TRBJ1-2,TRBV29-1,TRBD1,CSVEEGKSPGTDYGYTF,TGCAGCGTTGAAGAGGGGAAGAGTCCCGGGACAGATTATGGCTACACCTTC
16,NA,TRBJ1-3,TRBV13,NA,CASTIFLELQSGTIYF,TGTGCCAGCACCATCTTCTTGGAATTGCAGAGCGGCACCATATATTTT
14,NA,TRBJ1-2,TRBV5-4,NA,CASSLSGYGYGYTF,TGTGCCAGCAGCTTGTCGGGGTATGGCTATGGCTACACCTTC
13,NA,TRBJ2-5,TRBV7-9,TRBD2,CASSPTSEETQYF,TGTGCCAGCAGCCCTACTAGCGAGGAGACCCAGTACTTC
14,NA,TRBJ1-5,TRBV27,NA,CASSLSGQNQPQHF,TGTGCCAGCAGTTTATCCGGACAGAATCAGCCCCAGCATTTT
11,NA,TRBJ2-2,TRBV7-9,NA,CASSRTGELFF,TGTGCCAGCAGCCGGACAGGGGAGCTGTTTTTT
13,NA,TRBJ1-1,TRBV7-6,NA,CASSFGFHTEAFF,TGTGCCAGCAGCTTTGGCTTTCACACTGAAGCTTTCTTT
15,NA,TRBJ2-7,TRBV6-6,NA,CASSYSIGLGDEQYF,TGTGCCAGCAGTTACTCGATCGGTTTAGGGGACGAGCAGTACTTC
15,NA,TRBJ2-1,TRBV5-4,NA,CASSYGIMVYNEQFF,TGTGCCAGCAGCTACGGGATTATGGTATACAATGAGCAGTTCTTC
12,NA,TRBJ2-7,TRBV13,NA,CASSFGAYEQYF,TGTGCCAGCAGCTTTGGGGCCTACGAGCAATACTTC
16,NA,TRBJ2-5,TRBV4-3,TRBD2,CASSQDRLAGGKTQYF,TGCGCCAGCAGCCAAGATAGGCTAGCGGGGGGAAAGACCCAGTACTTC
18,NA,TRBJ1-1,TRBV4-3,NA,CASSQDLMMGGLDTEAFF,TGCGCCAGCAGCCAAGATCTAATGATGGGAGGGTTAGACACTGAAGCTTTCTTT
14,NA,TRBJ2-7,TRBV4-1,NA,CASSQERFSYEQYF,TGCGCCAGCAGCCAAGAACGGTTTTCCTACGAGCAGTACTTC
14,NA,TRBJ1-6,TRBV5-1,TRBD1,CASSSGTGNSPLHF,TGCGCCAGCAGCTCCGGGACAGGAAATTCACCCCTCCACTTT
16,once,TRBJ2-6,TRBV6-5,TRBD1,CASSYPRGSGANVLTF,TGTGCCAGCAGTTACCCCAGGGGGTCGGGGGCCAACGTCCTGACTTTC
14,once,TRBJ2-7,TRBV2,TRBD2,CASREAGGRDEQYF,TGTGCCAGCAGGGAAGCGGGGGGGCGGGACGAGCAGTACTTC
12,NA,TRBJ1-1,TRBV11-1,NA,CASSLLRSEAFF,TGTGCCAGCAGCTTACTCCGCAGTGAAGCTTTCTTT
14,NA,TRBJ2-3,TRBV7-3,TRBD2,CASSDSGGGDTQYF,TGTGCCAGCAGCGACAGCGGGGGCGGGGATACGCAGTATTTT
19,NA,TRBJ2-2,TRBV4-2,TRBD2,CASSQDIFLAGLNTGELFF,TGTGCCAGCAGCCAAGATATATTTCTAGCGGGGTTAAACACCGGGGAGCTGTTTTTT
17,NA,TRBJ2-5,TRBV12-5,TRBD2,CASGTPGGAGGQETQYF,TGTGCTAGTGGGACCCCGGGGGGGGCAGGAGGGCAAGAGACCCAGTACTTC
16,NA,TRBJ2-3,TRBV4-3,TRBD2,CASSQLAGGGTDTQYF,TGCGCCAGCAGCCAACTAGCGGGGGGGGGCACAGATACGCAGTATTTT
14,NA,TRBJ1-5,TRBV30,TRBD1,CAWTQGQGNQPQHF,TGTGCCTGGACCCAAGGACAGGGCAATCAGCCCCAGCATTTT
15,NA,TRBJ1-4,TRBV7-8,NA,CASSPGSGYNEKLFF,TGTGCCAGCAGCCCGGGCTCAGGGTACAATGAAAAACTGTTTTTT
13,NA,TRBJ2-3,TRBV7-2,NA,CASSAGGTDTQYF,TGTGCCAGCAGCGCAGGGGGCACAGATACGCAGTATTTT
18,NA,TRBJ2-5,TRBV4-3,TRBD2,CASSHEIAGGRYQETQYF,TGCGCCAGCAGCCATGAGATAGCGGGGGGCCGGTACCAAGAGACCCAGTACTTC
14,once,TRBJ1-6,TRBV7-2,NA,CASSFGVLSSPLHF,TGTGCCAGCAGCTTCGGGGTCCTCAGTTCCCCCCTCCACTTT
15,NA,TRBJ1-1,TRBV4-1,NA,CASSQDRGSNTEAFF,TGCGCCAGCAGCCAAGATCGGGGTAGTAACACTGAAGCTTTCTTT
19,NA,TRBJ2-1,TRBV7-9,TRBD2,CASSNLRGSGFSSYNEQFF,TGTGCCAGCAGCAACCTGAGGGGTAGCGGGTTCAGCTCCTACAATGAGCAGTTCTTC
14,NA,TRBJ1-1,TRBV27,NA,CASSYNVWSTEAFF,TGTGCCAGCAGTTACAACGTATGGAGCACTGAAGCTTTCTTT
13,once,TRBJ1-2,TRBV7-9,NA,CASSLALFYGYTF,TGTGCCAGCAGCTTAGCCCTATTTTATGGCTACACCTTC
11,NA,TRBJ1-2,TRBV7-9,NA,CASSPDTSYTF,TGTGCCAGCAGCCCGGACACTAGCTACACCTTC
14,NA,TRBJ1-2,TRBV13,NA,CASSSGDRPYGYTF,TGTGCCAGCAGCTCGGGAGACAGACCTTATGGCTACACCTTC
14,NA,TRBJ2-7,TRBV4-1,TRBD1,CASSPYRQGNEQYF,TGCGCCAGCAGCCCTTACCGACAGGGCAACGAGCAGTACTTC
14,NA,TRBJ2-1,TRBV5-6,TRBD2,CASSPPSGGDEQFF,TGTGCCAGCAGCCCCCCTAGCGGGGGGGATGAGCAGTTCTTC
13,NA,TRBJ1-1,TRBV7-9,NA,CASSLDKNTEAFF,TGTGCCAGCAGCTTAGACAAGAACACTGAAGCTTTCTTT
14,NA,TRBJ1-5,TRBV5-6,NA,CASSLWGGNQPQHF,TGTGCCAGCAGCTTGTGGGGGGGCAATCAGCCCCAGCATTTT
13,NA,TRBJ2-7,TRBV19,TRBD1,CATRQGGTYEQYF,TGTGCCACCCGACAGGGGGGGACCTACGAGCAGTACTTC
14,NA,TRBJ2-1,TRBV2,TRBD1,CASSGTGAYNEQFF,TGTGCCAGCTCCGGGACAGGGGCCTACAATGAGCAGTTCTTC
16,NA,TRBJ2-5,TRBV15,TRBD1,CATTPLHRDSQETQYF,TGTGCCACCACCCCCCTCCACCGGGACAGTCAAGAGACCCAGTACTTC
17,NA,TRBJ2-2,TRBV15,TRBD2,CATSRDIGGGYTGELFF,TGTGCCACCAGCAGAGATATTGGCGGGGGGTACACCGGGGAGCTGTTTTTT
13,few,TRBJ1-3,TRBV19,NA,CASSPYSGNTIYF,TGTGCCAGTAGCCCGTACTCTGGAAACACCATATATTTT
16,once,TRBJ1-6,TRBV2,NA,CASSPAGSHNNSPLHF,TGTGCCAGCAGTCCCGCAGGCTCCCATAATAATTCCCCCCTCCACTTT
12,NA,TRBJ1-6,TRBV27,NA,CASRTGRSPLHF,TGTGCCAGCAGGACAGGCCGCTCACCCCTCCACTTT
14,once,TRBJ1-6,TRBV7-2,NA,CASSFGVLSSPLHF,TGTGCCAGCAGCTTCGGGGTCCTCAGTTCACCCCTCCACTTT
16,NA,TRBJ2-2,TRBV9,NA,CASSASRSANTGELFF,TGTGCCAGCAGCGCCTCCCGCAGCGCGAACACCGGGGAGCTGTTTTTT
13,NA,TRBJ1-6,TRBV10-3,NA,CAIRAPYNSPLHF,TGTGCCATCAGGGCACCTTATAATTCACCCCTCCACTTT
12,NA,TRBJ1-1,TRBV18,NA,CASSTGSTEAFF,TGTGCCAGCTCAACGGGTAGCACTGAAGCTTTCTTT